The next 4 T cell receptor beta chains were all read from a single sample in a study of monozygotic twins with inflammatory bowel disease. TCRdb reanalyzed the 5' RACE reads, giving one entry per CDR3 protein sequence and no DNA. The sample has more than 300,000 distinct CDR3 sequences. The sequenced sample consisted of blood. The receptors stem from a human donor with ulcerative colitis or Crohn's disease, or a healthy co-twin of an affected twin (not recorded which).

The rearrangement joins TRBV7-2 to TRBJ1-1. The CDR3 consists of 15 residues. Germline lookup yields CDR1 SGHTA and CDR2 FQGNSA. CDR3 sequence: CASSLVSSVGTEAFF.

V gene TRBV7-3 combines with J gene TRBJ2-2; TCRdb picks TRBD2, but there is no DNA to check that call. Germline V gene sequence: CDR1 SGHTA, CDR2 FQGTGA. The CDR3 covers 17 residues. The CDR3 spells CASSALAPGRSTGELFF.

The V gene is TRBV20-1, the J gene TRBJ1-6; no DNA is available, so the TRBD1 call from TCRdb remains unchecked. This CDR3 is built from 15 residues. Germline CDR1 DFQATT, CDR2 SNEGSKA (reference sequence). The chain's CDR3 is CSASVPDRRNSPLHF.

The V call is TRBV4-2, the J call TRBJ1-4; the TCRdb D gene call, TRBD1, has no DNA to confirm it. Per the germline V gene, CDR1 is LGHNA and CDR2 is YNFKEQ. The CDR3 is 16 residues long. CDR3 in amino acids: CASSQEGTTPNEKLFF.